The entry below describes one TCR beta chain. This specimen belongs to a study of blood T cell repertoires in COVID-19. Assay: immunoSEQ multiplex PCR; the TCRdb copy retains only in-frame clones and omits some. The table lists 140,000 to 150,000 clones, 88% of them singletons. Self-reported history from a screening survey and questionnaire set each donor's cohort. V gave up 0 bases and J gave up 3 bases, with 10 bases separating them. This CDR3 region has 16 residues. Germline values: CDR1 SGHNT, CDR2 YYREEE (reference sequence). Sample: PBMCs or T cells enriched from blood (not recorded which). This receptor was obtained from a woman aged 25 to 45 with acute COVID-19. The V call is TRBV5-4, the J call TRBJ1-6; D gene ambiguous. The CDR3 loop is CASSLDTEVYNSPLHF. The CDR3 nucleotides read TGTGCCAGCAGCTTGGACACAGAAGTCTATAATTCACCCCTCCACTTT.